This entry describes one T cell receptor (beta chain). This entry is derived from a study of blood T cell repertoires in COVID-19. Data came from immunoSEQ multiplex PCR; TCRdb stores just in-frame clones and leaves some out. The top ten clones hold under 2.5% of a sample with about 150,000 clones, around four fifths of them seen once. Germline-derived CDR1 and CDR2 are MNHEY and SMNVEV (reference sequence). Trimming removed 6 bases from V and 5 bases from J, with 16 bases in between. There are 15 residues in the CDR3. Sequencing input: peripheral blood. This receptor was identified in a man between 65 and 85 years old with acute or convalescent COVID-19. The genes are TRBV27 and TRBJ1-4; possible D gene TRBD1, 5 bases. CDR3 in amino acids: CASSSLSKGNEKLFF. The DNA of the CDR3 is TGTGCCAGCAGCTCGCTGAGTAAGGGGAATGAAAAACTGTTTTTT.